The following is a TCR beta chain sequence with its context. This CDR3 has 14 amino acids. V was shortened by 2 bases and J by 0 bases, with 6 bases between the two germline ends. Germline V lookup: CDR1 SEHNR, CDR2 FQNEAQ (reference sequence). The sample is drawn from a study of CD8 T cells in Susac syndrome. RNA was extracted with the RNeasy kit, and a quantity of 0.5 to 1 ug was reverse transcribed using random hexamers. TCRdb re-called the immunoSEQ multiplex PCR reads through MiXCR, storing one row per CDR3 protein. This table has approximately 260,000 distinct CDR3 sequences, 95% to 97% appearing once.

Material for sequencing was CD4+ T cells from PBMCs. The sequence came from a human donor with Susac syndrome. The J gene is TRBJ2-3, the V gene TRBV7-9, with D unclear. For the CDR3, the DNA is TGTGCCAGCAGCTTACGTCTAAGCACAGATACGCAGTATTTT. Its translation is CASSLRLSTDTQYF.